The T cell receptor (beta chain) under discussion was sequenced for a study of OX40 agonist ivuxolimab in advanced cancers. Study background: With a range of roughly 20 to 90, age averaged about 58 years, and nearly 85% were male.

TCRdb keeps only in-frame clones here, not all; method: immunoSEQ multiplex PCR. The table records fewer than 90,000 clones, around 84% of them present only once. Germline V gives CDR1 ENHRY, CDR2 SYGVKD. The CDR3 is 15 residues long. Trimming left V 2 bases short and J 4 bases short, with 15 bases between. This clone was detected only once. The TCR originated in an adult with an advanced solid tumor such as melanoma, head and neck, liver or kidney cancer. V is TRBV10-3 and J is TRBJ2-7, with D perhaps matching TRBD2 (6 bases). The starting material was CD4+ or CD8+ T cells sorted from blood, obtained in a trial of the OX40 agonist ivuxolimab. The CDR3 here is CAISEGGGRGYEQYF. DNA for the CDR3: TGTGCCATCAGTGAGGGTGGTGGGCGGGGATACGAGCAGTACTTC.